This is a list of T cell receptor beta chains from one sample in a study of blood T cell repertoires in COVID-19. Profiling relied on immunoSEQ multiplex PCR, and the TCRdb table lists in-frame clones only, not all of them. The sample has approximately 280,000 clones, 84% seen once. Sequenced material: peripheral blood. All receptors derive from a human donor with COVID-19, enrolled during active disease. The donor label of this sample is uncertain. CDR3s include the opening cysteine and the closing phenylalanine or tryptophan. A D gene is named only where the DNA matches it firmly. Clone size is stated in some rows and not others, as once, few, many or a class when expanded.

V gene: TRBV11-1; CDR3 length: 15; clone size: once; D gene: TRBD1; J gene: TRBJ2-1; CDR3 DNA: TGTGCCAGCAGCTCCCGACAGGGCTCCTACAATGAGCAGTTCTTC; CDR3 protein: CASSSRQGSYNEQFF
V gene: TRBV28; CDR3 length: 14; clone size: once; D gene: NA; J gene: TRBJ2-7; CDR3 DNA: TGTGCCAGCAGCGTTACAGGGCCTCCAAACGAGCAGTACTTC; CDR3 protein: CASSVTGPPNEQYF
V gene: TRBV6-5; CDR3 length: 15; clone size: few; D gene: TRBD1; J gene: TRBJ1-1; CDR3 DNA: TGTGCCATAAGACAGGGTCGGGGAATGAACACTGAAGCTTTCTTT; CDR3 protein: CAIRQGRGMNTEAFF
V gene: TRBV5-6; CDR3 length: 15; clone size: NA; D gene: TRBD2; J gene: TRBJ2-3; CDR3 DNA: TGTGCCAGCAGCTGGGGACTAGCGGTAACAGATACGCAGTATTTT; CDR3 protein: CASSWGLAVTDTQYF
V gene: TRBV10-3; CDR3 length: 15; clone size: NA; D gene: NA; J gene: TRBJ2-1; CDR3 DNA: TGTGCCATCAGTGAGTCTAGCGAGCACTACAATGAGCAGTTCTTC; CDR3 protein: CAISESSEHYNEQFF
V gene: TRBV7-2; CDR3 length: 16; clone size: NA; D gene: TRBD2; J gene: TRBJ2-3; CDR3 DNA: TGTGCCAGCAGCTTTACATATAGCGGGAGTACAGATACGCAGTATTTT; CDR3 protein: CASSFTYSGSTDTQYF
V gene: TRBV7-2; CDR3 length: 17; clone size: NA; D gene: TRBD2; J gene: TRBJ2-5; CDR3 DNA: TGTGCCAGCAGCCTACGGAGCTCTAGCGGGAGACAAGAGACCCAGTACTTC; CDR3 protein: CASSLRSSSGRQETQYF
V gene: TRBV7-7; CDR3 length: 15; clone size: NA; D gene: TRBD2; J gene: TRBJ2-1; CDR3 DNA: TGTGCTAGCAGCCTCGCGGCGGGAGGGATGGATGAGCAGTTCTTC; CDR3 protein: CASSLAAGGMDEQFF
V gene: TRBV6-2/TRBV6-3; CDR3 length: 13; clone size: NA; D gene: TRBD1; J gene: TRBJ1-1; CDR3 DNA: TGTGCCAGCAGTCTTCGGGGGACAGATCAAGCTTTCTTT; CDR3 protein: CASSLRGTDQAFF
V gene: TRBV7-8; CDR3 length: 14; clone size: few; D gene: NA; J gene: TRBJ1-1; CDR3 DNA: TGTGCCAGCAGCCCGGTTGCGGTCAACACTGAAGCTTTCTTT; CDR3 protein: CASSPVAVNTEAFF
V gene: TRBV5-1; CDR3 length: 17; clone size: NA; D gene: NA; J gene: TRBJ1-3; CDR3 DNA: TGCGCCAGCAGCTTGGTAGTAGGGGCCATCTCTGGAAACACCATATATTTT; CDR3 protein: CASSLVVGAISGNTIYF
V gene: TRBV7-9; CDR3 length: 16; clone size: NA; D gene: NA; J gene: TRBJ2-2; CDR3 DNA: TGTGCCAGCAGCTTAAGGCAGGGTCCCAACACCGGGGAGCTGTTTTTT; CDR3 protein: CASSLRQGPNTGELFF
V gene: TRBV19; CDR3 length: 14; clone size: NA; D gene: NA; J gene: TRBJ1-2; CDR3 DNA: TGTGCCAGTAGGGCGACAGGTCTTAACTATGGCTACACCTTC; CDR3 protein: CASRATGLNYGYTF
V gene: TRBV4-2; CDR3 length: 15; clone size: NA; D gene: TRBD1; J gene: TRBJ2-5; CDR3 DNA: TGTGCCAGCAGCCAAGATTGGGGGACAGAAGAGACCCAGTACTTC; CDR3 protein: CASSQDWGTEETQYF
V gene: TRBV7-9; CDR3 length: 13; clone size: NA; D gene: NA; J gene: TRBJ2-2; CDR3 DNA: TGTGCCAGCAGCTCTTGGAGCACCGGGGAGCTGTTTTTT; CDR3 protein: CASSSWSTGELFF
V gene: TRBV19; CDR3 length: 14; clone size: NA; D gene: TRBD1; J gene: TRBJ2-7; CDR3 DNA: TGTGCCAGTAGTATAATGCAGGGGGTGACCGAGCAGTACTTC; CDR3 protein: CASSIMQGVTEQYF
V gene: TRBV11-3; CDR3 length: 12; clone size: NA; D gene: NA; J gene: TRBJ1-1; CDR3 DNA: TGTGCCAGCAGCTTAGACAGAACTGAAGCTTTCTTT; CDR3 protein: CASSLDRTEAFF
V gene: TRBV18; CDR3 length: 15; clone size: NA; D gene: NA; J gene: TRBJ2-3; CDR3 DNA: TGTGCCAGCTCACATGGGGCTACTAGCACAGATACGCAGTATTTT; CDR3 protein: CASSHGATSTDTQYF
V gene: TRBV7-6; CDR3 length: 16; clone size: NA; D gene: NA; J gene: TRBJ2-7; CDR3 DNA: TGTGCCAGCAGCTTAGCAGTAGGCAGGGGACGCGACGAGCAGTACTTC; CDR3 protein: CASSLAVGRGRDEQYF
V gene: TRBV3-1/TRBV3-2; CDR3 length: 12; clone size: many; D gene: NA; J gene: TRBJ2-2; CDR3 DNA: TGTGCCAGCAGCCATGGCAACGGGGAGCTGTTTTTT; CDR3 protein: CASSHGNGELFF
V gene: TRBV19; CDR3 length: 16; clone size: NA; D gene: NA; J gene: TRBJ1-5; CDR3 DNA: TGTGCCAGTAGTACCGGAGGCACATATAGCAATCAGCCCCAGCATTTT; CDR3 protein: CASSTGGTYSNQPQHF
V gene: TRBV30; CDR3 length: 14; clone size: NA; D gene: TRBD1; J gene: TRBJ1-2; CDR3 DNA: TGTGCCTGGAGTAGGGGACAGGGGGTCTATGGCTACACCTTC; CDR3 protein: CAWSRGQGVYGYTF
V gene: TRBV20-1; CDR3 length: 20; clone size: NA; D gene: NA; J gene: TRBJ1-1; CDR3 DNA: TGCAGTGCTAGTAGGGAGGGGGGAAGTTTCCGTAGTATACGAGATACGGAAGCTTTCTTT; CDR3 protein: CSASREGGSFRSIRDTEAFF
V gene: TRBV27; CDR3 length: 16; clone size: few; D gene: NA; J gene: TRBJ2-1; CDR3 DNA: TGTGCCAGCCGGGCGTGGCCAATAACAGGTTACAATGAGCAGTTCTTC; CDR3 protein: CASRAWPITGYNEQFF
V gene: TRBV7-2; CDR3 length: 13; clone size: NA; D gene: NA; J gene: TRBJ1-2; CDR3 DNA: TGTGCCAGCAGCCTAGACCGGGGGGGTGGCTACACCTTC; CDR3 protein: CASSLDRGGGYTF
V gene: TRBV7-2; CDR3 length: 16; clone size: NA; D gene: NA; J gene: TRBJ2-7; CDR3 DNA: TGTGCCAGCAGCTTAGTCCCCATAGGGAGGCTTTACGAGCAGTACTTC; CDR3 protein: CASSLVPIGRLYEQYF
V gene: TRBV7-2; CDR3 length: 17; clone size: NA; D gene: TRBD1; J gene: TRBJ1-3; CDR3 DNA: TGTGCCAGCAGCTTAGCCCCCACGTGGACAGGGGGAAACACCATATATTTT; CDR3 protein: CASSLAPTWTGGNTIYF
V gene: TRBV19; CDR3 length: 13; clone size: NA; D gene: TRBD1; J gene: TRBJ2-5; CDR3 DNA: TGTGCCAGTAGCGGGACAGTACAAGAGACCCAGTACTTC; CDR3 protein: CASSGTVQETQYF
V gene: TRBV19; CDR3 length: 14; clone size: NA; D gene: NA; J gene: TRBJ1-6; CDR3 DNA: TGTGCCAGTAGCCAGGGAGGAGGGAATTCACCCCTCCACTTT; CDR3 protein: CASSQGGGNSPLHF
V gene: TRBV4-1; CDR3 length: 14; clone size: once; D gene: NA; J gene: TRBJ2-3; CDR3 DNA: TGCGCCAGCAGCCAGCAGGTGTCCATCGATACGCAGTATTTT; CDR3 protein: CASSQQVSIDTQYF
V gene: TRBV19; CDR3 length: 15; clone size: NA; D gene: TRBD1; J gene: TRBJ2-1; CDR3 DNA: TGTGCCAGTAGTATCGGACAGGGATTCCACAATGAGCAGTTCTTC; CDR3 protein: CASSIGQGFHNEQFF
V gene: TRBV7-2; CDR3 length: 16; clone size: NA; D gene: TRBD1; J gene: TRBJ2-3; CDR3 DNA: TGTGCCAGCAGCTTAGGAGGGGGACAGGGGGCAGATACGCAGTATTTT; CDR3 protein: CASSLGGGQGADTQYF
V gene: TRBV29-1; CDR3 length: 18; clone size: NA; D gene: TRBD2; J gene: TRBJ2-7; CDR3 DNA: TGCAGCGTGATACAGAGGACTAGACCCGACTATCTTCACTACGAGCAGTACTTC; CDR3 protein: CSVIQRTRPDYLHYEQYF
V gene: TRBV7-2; CDR3 length: 16; clone size: NA; D gene: TRBD1; J gene: TRBJ2-7; CDR3 DNA: TGTGCCAGCAGCGCCCCGGACAGGGGGAGTATCTACGAGCAGTACTTC; CDR3 protein: CASSAPDRGSIYEQYF
V gene: TRBV28; CDR3 length: 16; clone size: NA; D gene: TRBD1; J gene: TRBJ2-7; CDR3 DNA: TGTGCCAGCAGTCGCTGGGGACAGGGGGCCCTTAGGGAGCAGTACTTC; CDR3 protein: CASSRWGQGALREQYF
V gene: TRBV18; CDR3 length: 15; clone size: NA; D gene: TRBD1; J gene: TRBJ2-5; CDR3 DNA: TGTGCCAGCTCACGGCAGGGGGCGCGTTTAGAGACCCAGTACTTC; CDR3 protein: CASSRQGARLETQYF
V gene: TRBV7-9; CDR3 length: 14; clone size: NA; D gene: NA; J gene: TRBJ1-2; CDR3 DNA: TGTGCCAGCAGCTTAGTAGGGGCTAACTATGGCTACACCTTC; CDR3 protein: CASSLVGANYGYTF
V gene: TRBV5-1; CDR3 length: 15; clone size: NA; D gene: NA; J gene: TRBJ2-7; CDR3 DNA: TGCGCCAGCAGTGAAAGGTCAGGGGTATCTCGCGAGCAGTACTTC; CDR3 protein: CASSERSGVSREQYF
V gene: TRBV25-1; CDR3 length: 13; clone size: NA; D gene: NA; J gene: TRBJ2-7; CDR3 DNA: TGTGCCAGCAGGGACAGCGGCCCCTACGAGCAGTACTTC; CDR3 protein: CASRDSGPYEQYF
V gene: TRBV28; CDR3 length: 12; clone size: once; D gene: TRBD1; J gene: TRBJ1-2; CDR3 DNA: TGTGCCAGCAGGACAGGGGACTATGGCTACACCTTC; CDR3 protein: CASRTGDYGYTF
V gene: TRBV28; CDR3 length: 12; clone size: NA; D gene: NA; J gene: TRBJ1-2; CDR3 DNA: TGTGCCAGCAGCCCATCCTATGTGGGCTACACCTTC; CDR3 protein: CASSPSYVGYTF
V gene: TRBV29-1; CDR3 length: 14; clone size: NA; D gene: NA; J gene: TRBJ1-4; CDR3 DNA: TGCAGCGCCACGGACAGTATAGATAATGAAAAACTGTTTTTT; CDR3 protein: CSATDSIDNEKLFF
V gene: TRBV5-1; CDR3 length: 15; clone size: once; D gene: TRBD1; J gene: TRBJ1-4; CDR3 DNA: TGCGCCAGCAGCTCCCGACAGGGTTGGGATGAAAAACTGTTTTTT; CDR3 protein: CASSSRQGWDEKLFF
V gene: TRBV29-1; CDR3 length: 14; clone size: NA; D gene: NA; J gene: TRBJ1-2; CDR3 DNA: TGCAGCGTTGAAGAGGCCAGAAAGAACTATGGCTACACCTTC; CDR3 protein: CSVEEARKNYGYTF
V gene: TRBV4-2; CDR3 length: 14; clone size: once; D gene: NA; J gene: TRBJ1-4; CDR3 DNA: TGTGCCAGCAGCCAAGCCGGAACTAATGAAAAACTGTTTTTT; CDR3 protein: CASSQAGTNEKLFF
V gene: TRBV19; CDR3 length: 17; clone size: NA; D gene: NA; J gene: TRBJ2-6; CDR3 DNA: TGTGCCAGTAGCCCCGGCGGGTTGCTCTCTGGGGCCAACGTCCTGACTTTC; CDR3 protein: CASSPGGLLSGANVLTF
V gene: TRBV6-5; CDR3 length: 15; clone size: NA; D gene: NA; J gene: TRBJ1-5; CDR3 DNA: TGTGCCAGCATCAATCCCGAGGGGGACAATCAGCCCCAGCATTTT; CDR3 protein: CASINPEGDNQPQHF
V gene: TRBV19; CDR3 length: 14; clone size: NA; D gene: NA; J gene: TRBJ1-5; CDR3 DNA: TGTGCCAGTAGTATAGCAGGGGATCATCAGCCCCAGCATTTT; CDR3 protein: CASSIAGDHQPQHF
V gene: TRBV7-2; CDR3 length: 16; clone size: NA; D gene: TRBD1; J gene: TRBJ1-2; CDR3 DNA: TGTGCCAGCAGCTTCGGGACAGGAATCTCTAACTATGGCTACACCTTC; CDR3 protein: CASSFGTGISNYGYTF
V gene: TRBV2; CDR3 length: 14; clone size: NA; D gene: TRBD1; J gene: TRBJ1-2; CDR3 DNA: TGTGCCAGCAGCCTAGGACAGGGGCCCTATGGCTACACCTTC; CDR3 protein: CASSLGQGPYGYTF
V gene: TRBV18; CDR3 length: 15; clone size: NA; D gene: NA; J gene: TRBJ1-1; CDR3 DNA: TGTGCCAGCTCATCGTTTCAGGGGTCGAACACTGAAGCTTTCTTT; CDR3 protein: CASSSFQGSNTEAFF
V gene: TRBV12-3/TRBV12-4; CDR3 length: 13; clone size: NA; D gene: NA; J gene: TRBJ1-2; CDR3 DNA: TGTGCCAGCAGGCCCCCGGGGGACTATGGCTACACCTTC; CDR3 protein: CASRPPGDYGYTF
V gene: TRBV4-1; CDR3 length: 16; clone size: NA; D gene: TRBD1; J gene: TRBJ2-3; CDR3 DNA: TGCGCCAGCAGCCAAGAATTTCGGGACAGGCTAGATACGCAGTATTTT; CDR3 protein: CASSQEFRDRLDTQYF
V gene: TRBV29-1; CDR3 length: 14; clone size: NA; D gene: TRBD2; J gene: TRBJ2-7; CDR3 DNA: TGCAGCGTTGATACTAGCGGGAGCTCCTACGAGCAGTACTTC; CDR3 protein: CSVDTSGSSYEQYF